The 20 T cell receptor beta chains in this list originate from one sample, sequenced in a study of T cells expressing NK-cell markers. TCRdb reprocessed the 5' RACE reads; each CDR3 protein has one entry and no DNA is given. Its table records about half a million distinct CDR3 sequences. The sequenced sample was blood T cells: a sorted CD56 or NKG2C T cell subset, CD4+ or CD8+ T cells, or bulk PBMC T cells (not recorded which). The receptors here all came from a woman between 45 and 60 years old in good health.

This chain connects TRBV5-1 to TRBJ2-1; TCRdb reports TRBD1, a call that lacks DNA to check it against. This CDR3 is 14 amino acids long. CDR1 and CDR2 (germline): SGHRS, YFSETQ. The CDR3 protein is CASSLGTGGSEQFF.

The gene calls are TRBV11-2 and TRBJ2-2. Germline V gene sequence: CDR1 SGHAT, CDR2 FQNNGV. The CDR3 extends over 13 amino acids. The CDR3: CASSFLKGGELFF.

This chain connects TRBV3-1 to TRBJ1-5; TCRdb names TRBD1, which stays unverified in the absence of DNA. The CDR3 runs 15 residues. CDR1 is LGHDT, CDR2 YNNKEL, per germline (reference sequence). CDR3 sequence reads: CASSQFQGSNQPQHF. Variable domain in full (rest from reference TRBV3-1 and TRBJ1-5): DTAVSQTPKYLVTQMGNDKSIKCEQNLGHDTMYWYKQDSKKFLKIMFSYNNKELIINETVPNRFSPKSPDKAHLNLHINSLELGDSAVYFCASSQFQGSNQPQHFGDGTRLSIL.

CDR3 loop: CSGGGRGPSYEQFF. The chain uses TRBV29-1 and TRBJ2-1; TCRdb lists TRBD1, though no DNA is available to test this call. This CDR3 contains 14 residues. The germline CDR1 and CDR2 sequences are SQVTM and ANQGSEA.

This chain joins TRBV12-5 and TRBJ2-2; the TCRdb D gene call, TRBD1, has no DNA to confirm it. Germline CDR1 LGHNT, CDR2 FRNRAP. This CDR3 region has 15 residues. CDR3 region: CASGPTDRGRGELFF.

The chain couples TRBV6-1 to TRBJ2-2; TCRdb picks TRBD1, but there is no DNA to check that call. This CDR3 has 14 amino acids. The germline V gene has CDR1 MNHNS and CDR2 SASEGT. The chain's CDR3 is CASCQGLNTGELFF.

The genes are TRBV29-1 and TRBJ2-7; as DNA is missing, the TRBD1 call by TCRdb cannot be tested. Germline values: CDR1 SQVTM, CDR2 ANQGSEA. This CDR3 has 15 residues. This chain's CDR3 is CSVEDIGQGSYEQYF.

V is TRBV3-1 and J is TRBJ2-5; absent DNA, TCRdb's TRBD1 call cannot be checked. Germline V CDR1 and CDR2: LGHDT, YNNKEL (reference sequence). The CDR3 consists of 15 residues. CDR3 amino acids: CASSHEGANQETQYF.

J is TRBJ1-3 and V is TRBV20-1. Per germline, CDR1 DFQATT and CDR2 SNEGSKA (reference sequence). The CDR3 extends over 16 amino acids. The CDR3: CSASLSRTGSGNTIYF.

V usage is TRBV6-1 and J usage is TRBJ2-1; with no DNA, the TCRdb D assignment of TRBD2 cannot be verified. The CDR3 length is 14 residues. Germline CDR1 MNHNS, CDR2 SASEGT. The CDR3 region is CASRGLAGVNEQFF.

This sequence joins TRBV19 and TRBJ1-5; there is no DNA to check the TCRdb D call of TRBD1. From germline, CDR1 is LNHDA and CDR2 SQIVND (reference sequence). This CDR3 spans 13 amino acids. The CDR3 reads CASSRTGREPQHF.

The CDR3 protein is CASSEGTPRDEQYF. The rearrangement joins TRBV25-1 to TRBJ2-7. Germline CDR1 MGHDK, CDR2 SYGVNS. The CDR3 is 14 amino acids.

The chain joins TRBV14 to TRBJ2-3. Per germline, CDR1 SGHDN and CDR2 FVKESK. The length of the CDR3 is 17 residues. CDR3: CASSQDFTGMGTDTQYF. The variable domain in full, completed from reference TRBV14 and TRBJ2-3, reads EAGVTQFPSHSVIEKGQTVTLRCDPISGHDNLYWYRRVMGKEIKFLLHFVKESKQDESGMPNNRFLAERTGGTYSTLKVQPAELEDSGVYFCASSQDFTGMGTDTQYFGPGTRLTVL.

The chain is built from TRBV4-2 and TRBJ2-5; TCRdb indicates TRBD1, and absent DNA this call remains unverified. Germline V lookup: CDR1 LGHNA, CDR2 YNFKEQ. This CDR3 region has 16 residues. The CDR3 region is CASSPEGGRQDGTQYF.

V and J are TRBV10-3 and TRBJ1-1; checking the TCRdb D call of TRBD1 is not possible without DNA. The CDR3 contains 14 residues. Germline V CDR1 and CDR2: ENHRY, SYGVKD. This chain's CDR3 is CAISNSQGVTEAFF.

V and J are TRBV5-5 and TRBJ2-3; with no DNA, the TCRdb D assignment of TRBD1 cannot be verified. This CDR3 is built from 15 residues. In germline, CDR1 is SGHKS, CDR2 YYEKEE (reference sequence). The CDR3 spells CASSRKHDGTGVQYF.

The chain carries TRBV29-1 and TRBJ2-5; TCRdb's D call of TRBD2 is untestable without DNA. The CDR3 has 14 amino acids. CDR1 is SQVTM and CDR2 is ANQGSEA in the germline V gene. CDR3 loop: CSVGRDWGGSDQYF.

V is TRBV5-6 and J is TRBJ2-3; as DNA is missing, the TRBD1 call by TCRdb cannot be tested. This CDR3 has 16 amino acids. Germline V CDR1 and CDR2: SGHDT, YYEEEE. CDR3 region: CASSSLGRGPTDTQYF.

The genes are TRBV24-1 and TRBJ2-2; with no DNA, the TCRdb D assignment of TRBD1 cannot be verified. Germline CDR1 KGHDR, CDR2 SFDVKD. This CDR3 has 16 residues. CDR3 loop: CATSTTGGQGTGELFF.

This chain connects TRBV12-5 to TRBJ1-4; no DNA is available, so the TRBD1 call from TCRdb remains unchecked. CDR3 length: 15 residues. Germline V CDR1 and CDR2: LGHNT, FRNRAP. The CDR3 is CASGLLTGVREKLFF.